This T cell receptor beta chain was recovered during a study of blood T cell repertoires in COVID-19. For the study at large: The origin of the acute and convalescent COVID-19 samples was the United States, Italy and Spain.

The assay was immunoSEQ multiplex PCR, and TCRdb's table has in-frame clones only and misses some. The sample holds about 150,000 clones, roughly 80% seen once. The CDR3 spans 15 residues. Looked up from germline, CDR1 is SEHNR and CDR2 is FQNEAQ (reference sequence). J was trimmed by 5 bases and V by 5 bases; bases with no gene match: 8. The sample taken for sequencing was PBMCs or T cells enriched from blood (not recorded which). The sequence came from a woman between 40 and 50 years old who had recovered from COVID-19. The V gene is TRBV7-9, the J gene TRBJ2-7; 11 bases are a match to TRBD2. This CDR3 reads CASSPKGTSGNEQYF. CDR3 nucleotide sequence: TGTGCCAGCAGCCCTAAAGGGACTAGCGGAAACGAGCAGTACTTC.